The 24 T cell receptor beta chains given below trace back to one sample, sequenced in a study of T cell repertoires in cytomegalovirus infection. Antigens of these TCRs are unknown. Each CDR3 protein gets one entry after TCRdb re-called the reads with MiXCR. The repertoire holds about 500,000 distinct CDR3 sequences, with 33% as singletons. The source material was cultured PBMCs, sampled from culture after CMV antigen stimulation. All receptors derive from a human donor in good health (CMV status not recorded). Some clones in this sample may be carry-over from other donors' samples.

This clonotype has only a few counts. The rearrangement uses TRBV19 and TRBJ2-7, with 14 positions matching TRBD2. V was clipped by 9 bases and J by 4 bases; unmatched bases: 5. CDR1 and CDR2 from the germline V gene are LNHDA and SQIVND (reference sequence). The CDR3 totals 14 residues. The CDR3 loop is CARGLAGGSYEQYV. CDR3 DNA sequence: TGTGCCAGAGGACTAGCGGGAGGTTCGTACGAGCAGTACGTC.

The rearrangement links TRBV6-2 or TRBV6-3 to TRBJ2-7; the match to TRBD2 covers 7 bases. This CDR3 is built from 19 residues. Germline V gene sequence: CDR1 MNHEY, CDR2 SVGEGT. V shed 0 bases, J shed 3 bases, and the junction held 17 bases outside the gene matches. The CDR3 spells CASSYSGKASGPLGYEQYV. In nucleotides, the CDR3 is TGTGCCAGCAGTTACTCGGGGAAGGCTAGCGGTCCGTTGGGCTACGAGCAGTACGTC.

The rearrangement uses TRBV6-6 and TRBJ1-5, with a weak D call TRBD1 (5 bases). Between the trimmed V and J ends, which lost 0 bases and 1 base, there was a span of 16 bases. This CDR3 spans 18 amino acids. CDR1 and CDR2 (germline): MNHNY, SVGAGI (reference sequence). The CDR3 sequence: CASSYSPQGAGSNQPQHF. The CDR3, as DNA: TGTGCCAGCAGTTACTCACCCCAAGGGGCGGGGAGCAATCAGCCCCAGCATTTT.

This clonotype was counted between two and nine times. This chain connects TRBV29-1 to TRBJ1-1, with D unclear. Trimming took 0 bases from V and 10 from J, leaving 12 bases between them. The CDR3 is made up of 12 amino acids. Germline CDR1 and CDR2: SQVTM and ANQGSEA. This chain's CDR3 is CSVEDSQEGAFF. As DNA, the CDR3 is TGCAGCGTTGAAGATTCTCAGGAGGGAGCTTTCTTT.

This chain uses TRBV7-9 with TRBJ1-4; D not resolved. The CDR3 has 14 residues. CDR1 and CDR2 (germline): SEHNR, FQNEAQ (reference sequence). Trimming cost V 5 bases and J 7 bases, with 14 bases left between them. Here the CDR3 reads CASSLTGLGEKLFF. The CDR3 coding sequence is TGTGCCAGCAGCCTAACCGGTTTGGGTGAAAAACTGTTTTTT. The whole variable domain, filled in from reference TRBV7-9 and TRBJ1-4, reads DTGVSQNPRHKITKRGQNVTFRCDPISEHNRLYWYRQTLGQGPEFLTYFQNEAQLEKSRLLSDRFSAERPKGSFSTLEIQRTEQGDSAMYLCASSLTGLGEKLFFGSGTQLSVL.

Here the CDR3 DNA reads TGTGCCAGCAGCTTCGGAACGGGGGTCGGCACCTTC. Translated: CASSFGTGVGTF. The V and J genes are TRBV7-9 and TRBJ1-2; perhaps TRBD1 as D (5 bases). Trimming shortened V by 3 bases and J by 13 bases, and 15 bases separated the two germline ends. Germline V CDR1 and CDR2: SEHNR, FQNEAQ (reference sequence). This CDR3 region has 12 residues.

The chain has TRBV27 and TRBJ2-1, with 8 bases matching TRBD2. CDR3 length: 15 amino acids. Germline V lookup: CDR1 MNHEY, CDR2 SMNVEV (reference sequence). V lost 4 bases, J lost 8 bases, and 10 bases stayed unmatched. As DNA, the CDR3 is TGTGCCAGCAGTTCCCTGAGCGGGAGAATCCATGAGCAGTTCTTC. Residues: CASSSLSGRIHEQFF.

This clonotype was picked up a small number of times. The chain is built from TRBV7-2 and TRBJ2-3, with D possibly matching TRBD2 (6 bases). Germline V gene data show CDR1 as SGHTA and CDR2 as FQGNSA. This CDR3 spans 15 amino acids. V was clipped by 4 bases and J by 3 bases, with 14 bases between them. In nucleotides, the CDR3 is TGTGCCAGCAGCTCACGGGGGTTAAGGACAGATACGCAGTATTTT. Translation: CASSSRGLRTDTQYF.

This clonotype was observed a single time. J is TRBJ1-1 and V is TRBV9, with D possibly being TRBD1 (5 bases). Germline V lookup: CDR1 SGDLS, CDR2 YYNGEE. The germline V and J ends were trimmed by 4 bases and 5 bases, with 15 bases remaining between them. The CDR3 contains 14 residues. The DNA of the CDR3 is TGTGCCAGCAGCCCGATGTTGGGGCGGACTGAAGCTTTCTTT. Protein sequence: CASSPMLGRTEAFF. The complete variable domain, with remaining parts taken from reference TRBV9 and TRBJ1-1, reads DSGVTQTPKHLITATGQRVTLRCSPRSGDLSVYWYQQSLDQGLQFLIQYYNGEERAKGNILERFSAQQFPDLHSELNLSSLELGDSALYFCASSPMLGRTEAFFGQGTRLTVV.

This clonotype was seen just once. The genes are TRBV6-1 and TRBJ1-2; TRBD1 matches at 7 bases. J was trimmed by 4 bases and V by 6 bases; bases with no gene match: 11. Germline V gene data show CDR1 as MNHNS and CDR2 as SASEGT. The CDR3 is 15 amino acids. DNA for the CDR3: TGTGCCAGCAGATTTCGTTGGGACAGTTCCTATGGCTACACCTTC. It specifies CASRFRWDSSYGYTF.

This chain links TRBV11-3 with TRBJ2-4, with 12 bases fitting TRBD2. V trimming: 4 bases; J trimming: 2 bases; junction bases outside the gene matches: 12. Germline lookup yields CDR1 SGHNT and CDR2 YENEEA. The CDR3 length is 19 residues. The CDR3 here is CASSSTSGSEAVPKNIQYF. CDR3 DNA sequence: TGTGCCAGCAGCTCGACTAGCGGGAGTGAAGCGGTTCCCAAAAACATTCAGTACTTC.

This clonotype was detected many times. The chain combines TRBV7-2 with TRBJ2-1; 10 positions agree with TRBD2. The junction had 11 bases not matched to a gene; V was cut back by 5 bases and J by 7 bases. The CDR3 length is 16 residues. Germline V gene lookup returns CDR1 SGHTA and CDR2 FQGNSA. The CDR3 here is CASSPPRLAGENEQFF. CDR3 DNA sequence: TGTGCCAGCAGCCCGCCCCGGCTAGCGGGAGAAAATGAGCAGTTCTTC.

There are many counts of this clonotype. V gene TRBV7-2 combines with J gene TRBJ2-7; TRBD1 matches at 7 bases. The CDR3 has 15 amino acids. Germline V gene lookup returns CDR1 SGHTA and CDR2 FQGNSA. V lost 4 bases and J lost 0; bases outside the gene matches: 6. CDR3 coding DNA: TGTGCCAGCAGCTCTAGGACAGGCAACTCCTACGAGCAGTACTTC. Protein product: CASSSRTGNSYEQYF.

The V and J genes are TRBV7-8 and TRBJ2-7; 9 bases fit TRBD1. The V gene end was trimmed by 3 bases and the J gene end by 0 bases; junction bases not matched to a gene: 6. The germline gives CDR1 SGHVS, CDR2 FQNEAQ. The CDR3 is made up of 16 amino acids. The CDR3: CASSFPGQGRSYEQYV. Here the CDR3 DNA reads TGTGCCAGCAGCTTTCCGGGACAGGGACGCTCCTACGAGCAGTACGTC.

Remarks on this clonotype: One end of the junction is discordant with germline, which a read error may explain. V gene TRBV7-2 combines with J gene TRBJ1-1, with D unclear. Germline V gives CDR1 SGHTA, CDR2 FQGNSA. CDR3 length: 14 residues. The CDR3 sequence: CVSSLVDLNTEAFF. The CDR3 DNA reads TGTGTCAGCAGCTTAGTAGATTTGAACACTGAAGCTTTCTTT.

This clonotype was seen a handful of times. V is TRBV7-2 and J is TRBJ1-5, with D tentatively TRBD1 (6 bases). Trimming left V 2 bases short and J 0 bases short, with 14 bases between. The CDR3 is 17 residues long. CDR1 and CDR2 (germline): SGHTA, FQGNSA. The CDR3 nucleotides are TGTGCCAGCAGCTTATGGACAGACTCCTATAGCAATCAGCCCCAGCATTTT. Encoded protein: CASSLWTDSYSNQPQHF.

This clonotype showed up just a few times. CDR3 bases: TGCAGTGCTAGTCAGGGGGCGGTGAACACTGAAGCTTTCTTT. Translated: CSASQGAVNTEAFF. The chain is built from TRBV20-1 and TRBJ1-1; the match to TRBD1 covers 8 bases. The length of the CDR3 is 14 residues. V gave up 3 bases and J gave up 0 bases; unmatched junction bases: 3. Germline assignment: CDR1 DFQATT and CDR2 SNEGSKA (reference sequence).

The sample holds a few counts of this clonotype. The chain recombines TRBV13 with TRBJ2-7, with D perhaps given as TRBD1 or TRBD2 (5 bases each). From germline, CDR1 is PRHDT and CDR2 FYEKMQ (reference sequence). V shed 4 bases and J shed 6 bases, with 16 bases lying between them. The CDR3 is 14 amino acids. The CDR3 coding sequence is TGTGCCAGCAGCTCACGAGGGACCCAGCCCGAGCAGTACTTC. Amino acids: CASSSRGTQPEQYF.

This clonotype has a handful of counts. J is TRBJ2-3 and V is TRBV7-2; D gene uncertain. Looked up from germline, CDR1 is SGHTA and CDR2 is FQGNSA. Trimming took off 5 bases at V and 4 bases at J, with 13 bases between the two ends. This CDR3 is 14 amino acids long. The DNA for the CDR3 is TGTGCCAGCAGCCCCCGGTTTCGCCCAGATACGCAGTATTTT. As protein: CASSPRFRPDTQYF.

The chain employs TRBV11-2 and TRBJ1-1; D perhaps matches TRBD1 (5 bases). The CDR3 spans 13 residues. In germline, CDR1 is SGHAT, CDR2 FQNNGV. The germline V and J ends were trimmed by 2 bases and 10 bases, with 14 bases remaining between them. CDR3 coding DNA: TGTGCCAGCAGCTTACCCGGGACCTGGGGAGCTTTCTTT. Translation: CASSLPGTWGAFF.

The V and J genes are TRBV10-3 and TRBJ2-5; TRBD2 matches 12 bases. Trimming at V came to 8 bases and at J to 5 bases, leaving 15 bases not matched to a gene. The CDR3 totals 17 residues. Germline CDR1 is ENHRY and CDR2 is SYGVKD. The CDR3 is CAIVRIGLAGFGETQYF. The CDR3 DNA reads TGTGCCATCGTAAGAATAGGACTAGCGGGATTTGGGGAGACCCAGTACTTC.

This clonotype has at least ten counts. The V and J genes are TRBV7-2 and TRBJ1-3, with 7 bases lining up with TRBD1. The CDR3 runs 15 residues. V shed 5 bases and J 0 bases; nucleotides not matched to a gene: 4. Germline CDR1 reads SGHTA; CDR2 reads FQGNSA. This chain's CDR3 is CASSATGVSGNTIYF. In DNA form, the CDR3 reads TGTGCCAGCAGCGCCACAGGGGTCTCTGGAAACACCATATATTTT.

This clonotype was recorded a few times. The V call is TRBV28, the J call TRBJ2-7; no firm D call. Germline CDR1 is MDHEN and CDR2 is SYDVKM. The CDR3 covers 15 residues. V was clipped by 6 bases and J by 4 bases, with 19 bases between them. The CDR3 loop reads CASSPRSEALYEQYF. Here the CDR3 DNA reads TGTGCCAGCAGCCCACGGAGCGAGGCCCTATACGAGCAGTACTTC.

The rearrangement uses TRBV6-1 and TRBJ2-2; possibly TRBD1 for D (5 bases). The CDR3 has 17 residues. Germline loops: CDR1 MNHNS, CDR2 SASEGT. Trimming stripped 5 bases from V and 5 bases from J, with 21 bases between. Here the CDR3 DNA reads TGTGCCAGCAGTACATTCCGTCACAGGCCCAGTACCGGGGAGCTGTTTTTT. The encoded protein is CASSTFRHRPSTGELFF.